Reported below is one T cell receptor beta chain. Seattle cases were enrolled at active infection and followed longitudinally. This sample is drawn from a study of blood T cell repertoires in COVID-19. Study overall: The United States, Italy and Spain provided the acute and convalescent COVID-19 samples. Sources were T cells, B-cell-depleted T cells, or PBMCs; the material itself was cDNA or gDNA.

V lost 6 bases, J lost 6 bases, and 18 bases lay in between. This CDR3 region has 15 residues. Germline V lookup: CDR1 MNHNY, CDR2 SVGAGI (reference sequence). In the original workflow: Reference gene primer amplification gave nucleated cell count estimates. Assay: immunoSEQ multiplex PCR; the TCRdb copy retains only in-frame clones and omits some. The DNA gave D and trimming, while V, J and clone size come from that table. Here the sample spans fewer than 60,000 clones, over 85% being singletons. The sample taken for sequencing was peripheral blood. The sequence was obtained from a man in his fifties or sixties with COVID-19, enrolled during active disease. The rearrangement joins TRBV6-6 to TRBJ2-1; perhaps TRBD2 as D (6 bases). This CDR3 reads CASRPGSALGNEQFF. The CDR3 DNA is TGTGCCAGCAGGCCCGGGAGCGCTCTCGGCAATGAGCAGTTCTTC.